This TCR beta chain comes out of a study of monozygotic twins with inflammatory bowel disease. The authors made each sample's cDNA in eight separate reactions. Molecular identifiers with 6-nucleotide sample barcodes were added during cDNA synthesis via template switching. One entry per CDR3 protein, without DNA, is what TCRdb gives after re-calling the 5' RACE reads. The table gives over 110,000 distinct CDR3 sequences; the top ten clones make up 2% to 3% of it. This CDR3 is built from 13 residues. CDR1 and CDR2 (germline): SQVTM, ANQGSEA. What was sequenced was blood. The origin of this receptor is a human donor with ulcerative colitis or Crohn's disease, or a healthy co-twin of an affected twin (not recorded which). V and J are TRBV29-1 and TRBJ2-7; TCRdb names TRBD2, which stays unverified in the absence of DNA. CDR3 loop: CSVAAANSYEQYF.